The 2 T cell receptor beta chains reported below all come from one sample, sequenced in a study of OX40 agonist ivuxolimab in advanced cancers. TCRdb keeps only in-frame clones here, not all; method: immunoSEQ multiplex PCR. Among 50,000 to 65,000 clones listed, roughly 85% were seen once. This material consisted of CD4+ or CD8+ T cells sorted from blood, taken in a trial of the OX40 agonist ivuxolimab. These TCRs come from an adult with an advanced solid tumor such as melanoma, head and neck, liver or kidney cancer.

This chain connects TRBV5-6 to TRBJ2-1; TRBD2 matches at 12 bases. Germline lookup yields CDR1 SGHDT and CDR2 YYEEEE. This CDR3 is 15 amino acids long. V dropped 3 bases and J dropped 8; count of bases not matched to a gene: 6. The CDR3 loop reads CASSYLAGGPHEQFF. The CDR3 DNA reads as TGTGCCAGCAGCTATCTAGCGGGAGGGCCACATGAGCAGTTCTTC.

Written as DNA, the CDR3 is TGTGCCAGCAGCGGCGGTATCAACAGCGCAAATACGCAGTATTTT. It encodes CASSGGINSANTQYF. The chain is built from TRBV5-6 and TRBJ2-3, with D hard to call. Trimming pared 4 bases from V and 7 bases from J, leaving 19 bases between. This CDR3 spans 15 amino acids. CDR1 and CDR2 from the germline V gene are SGHDT and YYEEEE.